This TCR beta chain appears in the sequencing data of a study of blood T cell repertoires in COVID-19. For the study at large: In each case, the material was cDNA or gDNA derived from T cells, B-cell-depleted T cells, or PBMCs.

V gave up 5 bases and J gave up 6 bases; unmatched junction bases: 12. This CDR3 spans 16 amino acids. CDR1 and CDR2 (germline): KGHSH, LQKENI. The protocol was immunoSEQ multiplex PCR, while the TCRdb copy is restricted to in-frame clones and leaves out a portion. The data contain about 15,000 clones, approximately 88% of them singletons. The receptor was isolated from a human donor in a cohort sampled during active COVID-19. The chain combines TRBV18 with TRBJ2-3; 9 positions match TRBD2. Sequenced material: peripheral blood. CDR3 sequence (DNA): TGTGCCAGCTCAGCCTTAGCGGGGGCCGCCGCGGATACGCAGTATTTT. Translation gives CASSALAGAAADTQYF.